This T cell receptor beta chain was sequenced in a study of shared clonotypes between healthy human individuals. Study details: Donors consisted of two women and a few men between 18 and 49.

This clone was picked up one time. Healthy HIV-negative adults without recent acute infections or vaccinations served as donors. Clones were read by immunoSEQ multiplex PCR, and TCRdb kept only the in-frame ones, dropping some. The table lists roughly 2.5 million clones, 85% to 95% of them singletons. This CDR3 has 11 residues. The V end was cut by 6 bases, the J end by 7 bases, with 9 bases between. The germline gives CDR1 SQVTM, CDR2 ANQGSEA. Sample: naive CD4+ T cells sorted from blood. Subset reported: CD45RA+ positively selected. This chain uses TRBV29-1 with TRBJ2-2; D is undetermined. The clonotype comes from a man between 18 and 29 years old in good health. The CDR3 DNA follows: TGCAGCGTCGTTCATTTCGGGGAGCTGTTTTTT. It encodes CSVVHFGELFF.